Included here is one T cell receptor (beta chain) sequence, with context. Its specific antigen is unknown. Base qualities were left out, and no much larger clone turns up one base away. The data originate from a study of T cell changes during pregnancy in multiple sclerosis (dated by TCRdb to the late 2010s). About the study as a whole: In women with multiple sclerosis, the researchers looked at how the T cell repertoire shifted as pregnancy progressed.

The library was built by means of the immunoSEQ multiplex PCR assay. In its TCRdb copy, this immuneACCESS table keeps in-frame sequences only and misses some clones. Where compared with another copy, unresolved V genes explain less than half of these, and the others have no known cause. This sample holds about 57,000 clones; approximately 90% were observed only once. The ten largest clonotypes hold 0.15% to 0.25% of the sample. The germline V gene (reference sequence) provides CDR1 GTSNPN and CDR2 SVGIG. The junction shows trimming of 5 bases on V and 5 bases on J, plus 9 bases between the germline ends. The CDR3, from cysteine to phenylalanine, totals 11 residues. Of all the DNA, just the CDR3 is kept, 33 bases in frame from base 1.

The chain links TRBV30 with TRBJ2-5; the D region possibly corresponds to TRBD1 (6 bases align). Sequenced here: CD4+ T cells from peripheral blood mononuclear cells, sampled in the second trimester of pregnancy. The sequence came from a female donor with multiple sclerosis, enrolled in a pregnancy study. The DNA reads TGTGCCTGGCGGGACACCGAGACCCAGTACTTC. The resulting protein is CAWRDTETQYF.